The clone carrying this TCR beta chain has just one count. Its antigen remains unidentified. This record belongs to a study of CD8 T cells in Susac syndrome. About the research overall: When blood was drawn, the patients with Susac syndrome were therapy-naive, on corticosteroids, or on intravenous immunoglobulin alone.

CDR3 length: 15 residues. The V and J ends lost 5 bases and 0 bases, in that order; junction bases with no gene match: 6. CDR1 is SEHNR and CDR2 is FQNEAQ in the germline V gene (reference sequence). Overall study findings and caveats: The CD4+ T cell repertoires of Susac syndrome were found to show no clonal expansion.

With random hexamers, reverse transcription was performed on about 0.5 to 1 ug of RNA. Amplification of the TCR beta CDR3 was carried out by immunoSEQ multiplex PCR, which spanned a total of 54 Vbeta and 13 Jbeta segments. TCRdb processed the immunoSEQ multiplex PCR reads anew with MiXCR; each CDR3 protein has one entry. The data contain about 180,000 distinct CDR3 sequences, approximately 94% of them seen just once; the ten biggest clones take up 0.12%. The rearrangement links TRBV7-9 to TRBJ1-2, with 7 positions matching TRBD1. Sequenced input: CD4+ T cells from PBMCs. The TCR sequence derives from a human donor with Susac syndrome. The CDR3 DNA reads TGTGCCAGCAGCCCGGACAGGATTTCTAACTATGGCTACACCTTC. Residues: CASSPDRISNYGYTF.